The 19 T cell receptor beta chains listed next were all sequenced from one sample in a study of PD-L1 blockade in urothelial cancer. The assay was immunoSEQ multiplex PCR, and TCRdb's table has in-frame clones only and misses some. The data contain tens of thousands of clones, approximately 80% of them singletons. The source was PBMCs, collected around atezolizumab (anti-PD-L1) treatment. These receptors were collected from a man aged 65 to 85 with urothelial cancer.

To note about this clone: Other DNA variants within this sample encode the same CDR3. This chain joins TRBV7-9 and TRBJ2-7, with D possibly TRBD2 on 5 matching bases. The V end lost 7 bases, the J end lost 2 bases, and 6 bases lay between the germline ends. CDR1 and CDR2 from the germline V gene are SEHNR and FQNEAQ (reference sequence). The length of the CDR3 is 11 residues. CDR3 sequence (DNA): TGTGCCAGCACGGGGACCTACGAGCAGTACTTC. This translates into CASTGTYEQYF.

J is TRBJ1-2 and V is TRBV5-5; D is undetermined. Trimming cost V 0 bases and J 4 bases, with 16 bases left between them. In germline, CDR1 is SGHKS, CDR2 YYEKEE (reference sequence). CDR3 length: 16 amino acids. The CDR3 reads CASSLAGRQAGYGYTF. The CDR3 region has the DNA TGTGCCAGCAGCTTGGCCGGGCGCCAGGCGGGCTATGGCTACACCTTC.

V and J are TRBV6-1 and TRBJ1-1, with 10 bases lining up with TRBD1. CDR3 length: 14 residues. Germline V gene data show CDR1 as MNHNS and CDR2 as SASEGT. Trimming at V came to 6 bases and at J to 6 bases, leaving 7 bases not matched to a gene. CDR3 protein: CASRRGQGSSEAFF. DNA of the CDR3: TGTGCCAGCAGAAGGGGACAGGGGAGCTCTGAAGCTTTCTTT.

The chain couples TRBV5-4 to TRBJ2-5, with a weak D call TRBD2 (6 bases). The CDR3 loop spans 16 amino acids. Germline values: CDR1 SGHNT, CDR2 YYREEE (reference sequence). Trimming cost V 0 bases and J 1 base, with 13 bases left between them. This chain's CDR3 is CASSLDSRGIQETQYF. CDR3 DNA sequence: TGTGCCAGCAGCTTGGATTCCCGGGGGATCCAAGAGACCCAGTACTTC.

The chain uses TRBV11-2 and TRBJ1-2, with 10 bases identical to TRBD1. Germline CDR1 is SGHAT and CDR2 is FQNNGV. The CDR3 runs to 15 residues. J was trimmed by 5 bases and V by 0 bases; bases with no gene match: 3. The CDR3 loop is CASSLDGGQGYGYTF. In DNA form, the CDR3 reads TGTGCCAGCAGCTTAGATGGGGGACAGGGGTATGGCTACACCTTC.

This clone was detected once. The CDR3 protein is CASSDPRRTKAFF. CDR3 sequence (DNA): TGTGCCAGCAGTGACCCCCGTAGGACAAAAGCTTTCTTT. V is TRBV6-5 and J is TRBJ1-1, with D possibly being TRBD1 (5 bases). The V end lost 5 bases, the J end lost 9 bases, and 16 bases lay between the germline ends. Per the germline V gene, CDR1 is MNHEY and CDR2 is SVGAGI. This CDR3 region has 13 residues.

The rearrangement joins TRBV25-1 to TRBJ2-1; TRBD1 matches at 11 bases. The CDR3 consists of 14 residues. Germline CDR1 MGHDK, CDR2 SYGVNS. V was clipped by 7 bases and J by 7 bases; unmatched bases: 6. CDR3 protein: CASTRTGGLNEQFF. CDR3 DNA sequence: TGTGCCAGCACACGGACAGGGGGCCTGAATGAGCAGTTCTTC.

This clone was seen more than once but under ten times. The chain couples TRBV4-3 to TRBJ1-1; 9 nucleotides match TRBD1. The junction had 11 bases not matched to a gene; V was cut back by 1 base and J by 5 bases. This CDR3 region has 17 residues. The germline V gene has CDR1 LGHNA and CDR2 YSLEER. CDR3 DNA sequence: TGCGCCAGCAGCCAAGCAACCTCGGGACAGGGAAGGACTGAAGCTTTCTTT. It specifies CASSQATSGQGRTEAFF.

The chain employs TRBV15 and TRBJ2-5, with 13 positions matching TRBD2. Germline V CDR1 and CDR2: LNHNV, YYDKDF (reference sequence). This CDR3 is 15 amino acids long. Trimming took 3 bases from V and 5 from J; bases not matched to a gene: 3. The CDR3 loop reads CATSRPTSGRETQYF. The CDR3 DNA is TGTGCCACCAGCAGGCCGACTAGCGGGAGGGAGACCCAGTACTTC.

V usage is TRBV2 and J usage is TRBJ1-2; TRBD1 is a possible D gene (5 bases). The CDR3 sequence is 13 residues long. The V gene lost 5 bases and the J gene lost 8 bases, with 15 bases spanning the gap. Looked up from germline, CDR1 is SNHLY and CDR2 is FYNNEI. CDR3 sequence reads: CASSPEGWGGYTF. The CDR3 DNA sequence: TGTGCCAGCAGTCCCGAAGGGTGGGGCGGCTACACCTTC.

This chain connects TRBV6-6 to TRBJ2-1; D gene uncertain. CDR1 and CDR2 (germline): MNHNY, SVGAGI (reference sequence). V was clipped by 6 bases and J by 0 bases, with 9 bases between them. CDR3 length: 14 amino acids. This chain's CDR3 is CASRTGSSYNEQFF. The DNA for the CDR3 is TGTGCCAGCAGGACTGGAAGCTCCTACAATGAGCAGTTCTTC.

This clone was found a few times. The V call is TRBV19, the J call TRBJ2-3; 11 bases match TRBD2. After removal of 0 bases from V and 4 bases from J, the junction contained 9 bases not matched to a gene. The CDR3 sequence is 18 residues long. Germline CDR1 is LNHDA and CDR2 is SQIVND (reference sequence). CDR3: CASSIDPNRLAGSDTQYF. CDR3 nucleotides: TGTGCCAGTAGTATAGACCCCAATCGACTAGCGGGATCAGATACGCAGTATTTT. Full variable domain (outside the CDR3, taken from reference TRBV19 and TRBJ2-3): DGGITQSPKYLFRKEGQNVTLSCEQNLNHDAMYWYRQDPGQGLRLIYYSQIVNDFQKGDIAEGYSVSREKKESFPLTVTSAQKNPTAFYLCASSIDPNRLAGSDTQYFGPGTRLTVL.

V and J are TRBV6-5 and TRBJ2-7, with 8 bases matching TRBD2. Germline CDR1 and CDR2: MNHEY and SVGAGI. With V trimmed by 5 bases and J by 1 base, 7 bases remained unmatched. The CDR3 has 15 amino acids. CDR3: CASSRWRGESYEQYF. The CDR3 nucleotides are TGTGCCAGCAGTCGCTGGCGGGGGGAATCCTACGAGCAGTACTTC.

The chain joins TRBV5-1 to TRBJ2-5, with TRBD1 matching 10 bases. With V trimmed by 4 bases and J by 5 bases, 5 bases remained unmatched. The germline gives CDR1 SGHRS, CDR2 YFSETQ. The CDR3 loop spans 14 amino acids. The CDR3 DNA reads as TGCGCCAGCAGCGTGGGACAGGGGCGGGAGACCCAGTACTTC. The encoded protein is CASSVGQGRETQYF.

J is TRBJ1-1 and V is TRBV28; no definite D call. Germline V gene lookup returns CDR1 MDHEN and CDR2 SYDVKM. The CDR3 is 13 amino acids. Trimming left V 3 bases short and J 5 bases short, with 10 bases between. The CDR3, as DNA: TGTGCCAGCAGTTTGACCCCGGGGACTGAAGCTTTCTTT. It specifies CASSLTPGTEAFF.

The chain couples TRBV2 to TRBJ1-1, with D perhaps TRBD1 (6 bases). Germline assignment: CDR1 SNHLY and CDR2 FYNNEI. V gave up 6 bases and J gave up 1 base, with 15 bases separating them. This CDR3 contains 15 residues. The CDR3 here is CASRETRGPNTEAFF. CDR3 in DNA: TGTGCCAGCAGAGAGACCAGGGGACCGAACACTGAAGCTTTCTTT. Using reference TRBV2 and TRBJ1-1 for the parts outside the CDR3, the full variable domain is EPEVTQTPSHQVTQMGQEVILRCVPISNHLYFYWYRQILGQKVEFLVSFYNNEISEKSEIFDDQFSVERPDGSNFTLKIRSTKLEDSAMYFCASRETRGPNTEAFFGQGTRLTVV.

The chain joins TRBV11-3 to TRBJ2-5; 13 bases map to TRBD2. Germline V CDR1 and CDR2: SGHNT, YENEEA. The length of the CDR3 is 16 residues. V was clipped by 5 bases and J by 2 bases; unmatched bases: 5. DNA of the CDR3: TGTGCCAGCAGCCCCGGACTAGCGGGGGAACAAGAGACCCAGTACTTC. It specifies CASSPGLAGEQETQYF.

The chain has TRBV6-5 and TRBJ2-6; 7 bases line up with TRBD1. Trimming cost V 6 bases and J 2 bases; bases outside gene matches: 4. The CDR3 loop spans 15 amino acids. Germline CDR1 MNHEY, CDR2 SVGAGI. The CDR3 DNA is TGTGCCAGCAGCTTAGGACAGGCTGGGGCCAACGTCCTGACTTTC. As protein: CASSLGQAGANVLTF.

V and J are TRBV28 and TRBJ2-3, with 7 bases matching TRBD2. The CDR3 spans 14 residues. Germline values: CDR1 MDHEN, CDR2 SYDVKM. J gave up 2 bases and V 7 bases, and 6 bases lay outside the gene matches. The CDR3 nucleotides are TGTGCCAGCAATCCTAGCGGAGACACAGATACGCAGTATTTT. The encoded protein is CASNPSGDTDTQYF.